A selection of T cell receptor beta chains follows, all from one sample in a study of blood T cell repertoires in COVID-19. Method: immunoSEQ multiplex PCR; TCRdb's copy keeps in-frame clones and lacks some. The table has nearly 80,000 clones, roughly 89% seen once. What was sequenced was peripheral blood. The receptors stem from a woman older than 75 with active or convalescent COVID-19. Each CDR3 is given with its conserved first and last residue. The D gene is left open where the match is weak. Size tells how often a clone was seen (once, few, many) or the class of an expanded clone, and some rows leave it out.

13 | - | once | TRBJ1-1 | TRBV24-1 | CATESTDRDGAFF | TGTGCCACCGAATCGACAGATCGAGACGGAGCTTTCTTT
14 | - | - | TRBJ2-5 | TRBV5-5 | CASSLGSPKETQYF | TGTGCCAGCAGCTTGGGGAGCCCCAAAGAGACCCAGTACTTC
11 | - | - | TRBJ2-7 | TRBV5-1 | CASSSAYEQYF | TGCGCCAGCAGCTCTGCCTACGAGCAGTACTTC
15 | - | - | TRBJ1-1 | TRBV6-5 | CASTGAAGARTEAFF | TGTGCCAGCACAGGGGCGGCAGGGGCGCGGACTGAAGCTTTCTTT
13 | - | - | TRBJ2-2 | TRBV18 | CASLVQGTGELFF | TGTGCCAGCTTGGTGCAGGGGACCGGGGAGCTGTTTTTT
13 | - | once | TRBJ1-1 | TRBV28 | CASSSHQGGEAFF | TGTGCCAGCAGTTCTCATCAGGGAGGTGAAGCTTTCTTT
12 | TRBD1 | - | TRBJ2-7 | TRBV29-1 | CSVAGQGDEQYF | TGCAGCGTTGCGGGACAGGGAGACGAGCAGTACTTC
14 | TRBD2 | few | TRBJ2-7 | TRBV4-1 | CASGSNGRGYEQYF | TGCGCCAGCGGCTCAAATGGGAGGGGCTACGAGCAGTACTTC
16 | TRBD1 | - | TRBJ2-2 | TRBV28 | CASSVRDSAVMRELFF | TGTGCCAGCAGCGTCCGGGACAGTGCGGTCATGAGGGAGCTGTTTTTT
13 | TRBD2 | - | TRBJ2-1 | TRBV3-1/TRBV3-2 | CASSHTDSGGILF | TGTGCCAGCAGCCACACCGATAGCGGGGGAATCCTCTTC
18 | TRBD1 | - | TRBJ1-2 | TRBV7-2 | CASSLVGTGRQINYGYTF | TGTGCCAGCAGCTTAGTGGGGACAGGGAGACAAATTAACTATGGCTACACCTTC
14 | TRBD1 | - | TRBJ2-7 | TRBV28 | CASRLRDRAYEQYF | TGTGCCAGCAGGCTCCGGGACAGAGCCTACGAGCAGTACTTC
14 | - | - | TRBJ2-1 | TRBV11-3 | CASSLGWLAPEQFF | TGTGCCAGCAGCTTAGGTTGGCTAGCACCTGAGCAGTTCTTC
12 | - | once | TRBJ1-1 | TRBV19 | CASKPQGTEAFF | TGTGCCAGTAAGCCACAGGGCACTGAAGCTTTCTTT
13 | - | - | TRBJ2-7 | TRBV3-1/TRBV3-2 | CASSQDDRYKQYF | TGTGCCAGCAGCCAAGATGACAGGTACAAGCAGTACTTC
14 | - | - | TRBJ2-7 | TRBV6-1 | CASSDPGLRYEQYF | TGTGCCAGCAGTGACCCCGGACTGAGATACGAGCAGTACTTC
14 | - | - | TRBJ1-1 | TRBV5-4 | CASSQDSFNTEAFF | TGTGCCAGCAGCCAGGACAGTTTCAACACTGAAGCTTTCTTT
16 | TRBD2 | - | TRBJ2-3 | TRBV28 | CASSLGGDGDTDTQYF | TGTGCCAGCAGTTTAGGGGGGGACGGAGACACAGATACGCAGTATTTT
13 | TRBD1 | - | TRBJ1-1 | TRBV30 | CAWTGQGNTEAFF | TGTGCCTGGACCGGACAGGGAAACACTGAAGCTTTCTTT
14 | TRBD2 | - | TRBJ2-1 | TRBV11-2 | CASTYGRATDEQFF | TGTGCCAGCACTTACGGGAGGGCCACTGATGAGCAGTTCTTC
15 | TRBD1 | - | TRBJ1-1 | TRBV4-3 | CASSPHRDRNTEAFF | TGCGCCAGCAGCCCCCACCGGGACAGGAACACTGAAGCTTTCTTT
13 | - | - | TRBJ2-7 | TRBV19 | CASSTLSRYEQYF | TGTGCCAGTAGTACCCTAAGTCGCTACGAGCAGTACTTC
13 | - | once | TRBJ2-7 | TRBV9 | CASSVESSYEQYF | TGTGCCAGCAGCGTCGAGAGCTCCTACGAGCAGTACTTC
15 | TRBD2 | - | TRBJ2-5 | TRBV11-2 | CASSSYGRATETQYF | TGTGCCAGCAGCTCCTACGGGAGGGCCACAGAGACCCAGTACTTC
13 | - | - | TRBJ2-7 | TRBV3-1/TRBV3-2 | CALLGTRNDEQYF | TGTGCCTTACTCGGGACTCGTAACGACGAGCAGTACTTC
16 | TRBD1 | - | TRBJ1-1 | TRBV6-2/TRBV6-3 | CASSYGQGPGETEAFF | TGTGCCAGCAGTTACGGACAGGGTCCCGGAGAGACTGAAGCTTTCTTT
12 | TRBD1 | - | TRBJ2-1 | TRBV29-1 | CSARQGGDEQFF | TGCAGCGCTCGACAGGGGGGGGATGAGCAGTTCTTC
15 | TRBD1 | - | TRBJ2-7 | TRBV2 | CASSEGRQGAHEQYF | TGTGCCAGCAGTGAAGGAAGACAGGGGGCCCACGAGCAGTACTTC
17 | - | - | TRBJ2-3 | TRBV9 | CASSVAGAGARTDTQYF | TGTGCCAGCAGCGTAGCAGGGGCGGGGGCTCGCACAGATACGCAGTATTTT
14 | - | few | TRBJ1-1 | TRBV6-5 | CASTSHGGNTEAFF | TGTGCCAGCACATCACACGGGGGGAACACTGAAGCTTTCTTT
15 | - | once | TRBJ2-1 | TRBV7-8 | CASSSRDWAYNEQFF | TGTGCCAGCAGCTCCCGGGACTGGGCCTACAATGAGCAGTTCTTC
15 | - | - | TRBJ1-6 | TRBV6-4 | CAITTWALYNSPLHF | TGTGCCATCACCACATGGGCACTTTATAATTCACCCCTCCACTTT
16 | TRBD2 | - | TRBJ2-2 | TRBV13 | CASSFWTSANTGELFF | TGTGCCAGCAGCTTCTGGACTAGCGCGAACACCGGGGAGCTGTTTTTT
15 | TRBD1 | - | TRBJ2-1 | TRBV7-2 | CASSFRTGRYNEQFF | TGTGCCAGCAGCTTTAGGACAGGACGTTACAATGAGCAGTTCTTC
16 | TRBD2 | - | TRBJ2-3 | TRBV5-4 | CASSAGGAGVTDTQYF | TGTGCCAGCAGCGCGGGAGGGGCGGGGGTCACAGATACGCAGTATTTT
11 | - | few | TRBJ2-5 | TRBV27 | CASRGSETQYF | TGTGCCAGTCGAGGGTCGGAGACCCAGTACTTC
13 | TRBD1 | few | TRBJ1-6 | TRBV6-5 | CATWDSYNSPLHF | TGTGCCACTTGGGACAGCTATAATTCACCCCTCCACTTT
15 | - | - | TRBJ2-5 | TRBV7-2 | CASSFGRVGSETQYF | TGTGCCAGCAGCTTCGGGAGAGTGGGGTCGGAGACCCAGTACTTC
14 | - | - | TRBJ2-7 | TRBV3-1/TRBV3-2 | CASSQRLTIYEQYF | TGTGCCAGCAGCCAACGACTAACTATCTACGAGCAGTACTTC
14 | - | - | TRBJ1-2 | TRBV5-1 | CASSLIQFSYGYTF | TGCGCCAGCAGCTTGATTCAGTTTTCCTATGGCTACACCTTC
17 | TRBD1 | - | TRBJ1-1 | TRBV5-4 | CASSLGGQGAGSTEAFF | TGTGCCAGCAGCTTAGGGGGGCAGGGGGCTGGAAGCACTGAAGCTTTCTTT
14 | - | - | TRBJ1-1 | TRBV29-1 | CSVEDHGRKAEAFF | TGCAGCGTTGAAGATCATGGCAGGAAGGCTGAAGCTTTCTTT
13 | - | - | TRBJ1-5 | TRBV19 | CASSNLGDQPQHF | TGTGCCAGTAGTAACTTAGGGGATCAGCCCCAGCATTTT
12 | - | few | TRBJ1-6 | TRBV2 | CASSGTPSPLHF | TGTGCCAGCAGCGGGACACCTTCACCCCTCCACTTT
16 | - | once | TRBJ2-1 | TRBV7-2 | CASSSRWLRTGNEQFF | TGTGCCAGCAGCTCAAGGTGGCTAAGAACGGGTAATGAGCAGTTCTTC
15 | - | - | TRBJ2-1 | TRBV9 | CASSVAMERPNEQFF | TGTGCCAGCAGCGTAGCTATGGAGAGACCCAATGAGCAGTTCTTC
14 | - | - | TRBJ1-2 | TRBV23-1 | CASTPGRGFYGYTF | TGCGCCAGCACTCCTGGGAGGGGATTCTATGGCTACACCTTC
15 | - | - | TRBJ2-7 | TRBV9 | CASSSSLRSSYEQYF | TGTGCCAGCAGCTCCTCTTTACGGAGCTCCTACGAGCAGTACTTC
14 | - | - | TRBJ2-5 | TRBV14 | CASSPLGHRETQYF | TGTGCCAGCAGCCCACTGGGACATCGAGAGACCCAGTACTTC
12 | - | once | TRBJ2-1 | TRBV28 | CASSVRIDEQFF | TGTGCCAGCAGTGTGAGAATCGATGAGCAGTTCTTC
15 | - | - | TRBJ2-1 | TRBV24-1 | CATSDLQDLRNEQFF | TGTGCCACCAGTGATTTGCAGGATCTTAGGAATGAGCAGTTCTTC
14 | - | - | TRBJ2-2 | TRBV2 | CASSGRKGAGELFF | TGTGCCAGCAGTGGACGGAAGGGGGCCGGGGAGCTGTTTTTT
19 | - | - | TRBJ1-1 | TRBV21-1 | CASSTKGNRGPDSVTEAFF | TGTGCCAGCAGCACGAAGGGGAACAGGGGGCCGGATTCGGTCACTGAAGCTTTCTTT
14 | - | once | TRBJ2-5 | TRBV7-9 | CASSLDRQGGTQYF | TGTGCCAGCAGCTTAGATCGGCAGGGGGGGACCCAGTACTTC
14 | - | - | TRBJ2-7 | TRBV11-3 | CASSSSQKHYEQYF | TGTGCCAGCAGCTCATCACAGAAACACTACGAGCAGTACTTC
13 | - | few | TRBJ1-1 | TRBV24-1 | CATRGGASTEAFF | TGTGCCACCCGGGGGGGGGCGAGCACTGAAGCTTTCTTT
15 | TRBD2 | - | TRBJ2-7 | TRBV6-6 | CASSTTSGGSYEQYF | TGTGCCAGCAGCACGACTAGCGGGGGCTCCTACGAGCAGTACTTC